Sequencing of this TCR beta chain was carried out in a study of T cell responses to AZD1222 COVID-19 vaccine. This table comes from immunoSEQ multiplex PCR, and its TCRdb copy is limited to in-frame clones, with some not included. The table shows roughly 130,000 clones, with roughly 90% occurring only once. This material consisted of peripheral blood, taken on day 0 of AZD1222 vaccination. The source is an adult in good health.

The DNA of the CDR3 is TGTGCCAGTAGTTTCCGGACAGGAACAGATACGCAGTATTTT. Encoded protein: CASSFRTGTDTQYF. The V and J genes are TRBV19 and TRBJ2-3; 7 bases match TRBD1. The CDR3 is 14 residues long. From germline, CDR1 is LNHDA and CDR2 SQIVND (reference sequence). The trim removed 5 bases at V and 3 bases at J, leaving 5 bases unmatched.